Described below is a single TCR beta chain sequence and its context. This clonotype was seen only a few times. Its antigen is still unknown. No base quality values were provided; no much bigger clone lies one nucleotide off. This entry is derived from a study of T-cell memory formation after mild COVID-19 (dated by TCRdb to 2020 to 2023). The study in broad terms: Most TCR sequence clusters were specific to one of the two donors. T-cell clones expanding and contracting after mild COVID-19 in two donors were tracked by longitudinal TCRalpha and TCRbeta repertoire sequencing. The cohort was made up of two young adult volunteers, one female and one male, who were previously healthy. Study-level results and caveats: Contracting CD4+ clones turned up mainly in the CM and EM memory subsets, whereas EMRA was where CD8+ clones were enriched. SARS-CoV-2 specificity was not confirmed for the second-wave clones peaking on day 37. Some responding clones were detected in pre-infection memory, which suggested that pre-existing cross-reactive memory T cells had joined the SARS-CoV-2 response. Only a couple of mild cases were covered by the study, and larger cohorts that include severe cases with pre-infection samples were considered necessary. Clones that contracted from day 15 to 85 showed balanced CD4/CD8 phenotypes, whereas a second wave of clones that expanded from day 15 to 37 leaned towards CD4+.

Cut back by 3 bases and 7 bases, the V and J ends lie 16 bases apart. Reading from cysteine to phenylalanine, the CDR3 counts 15 amino acids. Only CDR3 DNA remains: 45 bases, in frame from the first base. The germline V gene supplies CDR1 SGHTA and CDR2 FQGNSA. Ficoll-Paque density gradient centrifugation was used to isolate PBMCs. Sequencing was performed on an Illumina NovaSeq 6000. TCRalpha and TCRbeta cDNA libraries were built by 5'RACE with constant-segment primers, adding sample barcodes and unique molecular identifiers. Trizol reagent was used to extract RNA from every sample. Amplification of the libraries took two PCR steps, and the second step added a second sample barcode plus Illumina TruSeq adapters. The libraries were sequenced on an Illumina NovaSeq using 2 x 150 bp paired-end reads. For the original study's pipeline: Reads were demultiplexed and collapsed into UMI-guided consensus sequences with migec v1.2.7. Using mixcr v2.1.11, UMI consensuses were aligned to TRA and TRB V and J templates and then assembled into clonotypes. A clonotype was counted as expanded or contracted only if both edgeR and NoisET called the change significant, with noise models trained on biological replicates. For edgeR calls, a false discovery rate-adjusted p below 0.01 and a log2 fold-change threshold of 1 were applied. PCA with hierarchical clustering of max-normalized trajectories of the 1000 most abundant clonotypes was used as exploratory dynamics analysis. Each responding clone was given a CD4 or CD8 phenotype based on the CD4+ and CD8+ repertoires, which had been sequenced separately. TCRdb cleaned the public reads at Q25 with fastp, built clones with MiXCR and kept in-frame beta chains. CDR3 protein sequences are deduplicated, and each keeps its most common genes and DNA. TCRdb, not the authors, supplied the V and J calls. This sample is represented by some 350,000 distinct CDR3 sequences; around 15% of them were singletons. Around 20% of the sample lies in the top ten.

This TCR was sampled from a man younger than 35 who had mild COVID-19 (a few samples of this study predate the infection). The sample titles of this study are shuffled in the database, so cell type and time point are left out; the donor was told from shared clones. The sequencing sample was made of PBMCs or a T cell subset sorted from them (not recorded which). This receptor chain uses TRBV7-2 and TRBJ1-3, with the D gene not confidently named. The bases are TGTGCCAGCAGCTTCGAGGGAGTCGGACGGAACACCATATATTTT. This encodes CASSFEGVGRNTIYF.